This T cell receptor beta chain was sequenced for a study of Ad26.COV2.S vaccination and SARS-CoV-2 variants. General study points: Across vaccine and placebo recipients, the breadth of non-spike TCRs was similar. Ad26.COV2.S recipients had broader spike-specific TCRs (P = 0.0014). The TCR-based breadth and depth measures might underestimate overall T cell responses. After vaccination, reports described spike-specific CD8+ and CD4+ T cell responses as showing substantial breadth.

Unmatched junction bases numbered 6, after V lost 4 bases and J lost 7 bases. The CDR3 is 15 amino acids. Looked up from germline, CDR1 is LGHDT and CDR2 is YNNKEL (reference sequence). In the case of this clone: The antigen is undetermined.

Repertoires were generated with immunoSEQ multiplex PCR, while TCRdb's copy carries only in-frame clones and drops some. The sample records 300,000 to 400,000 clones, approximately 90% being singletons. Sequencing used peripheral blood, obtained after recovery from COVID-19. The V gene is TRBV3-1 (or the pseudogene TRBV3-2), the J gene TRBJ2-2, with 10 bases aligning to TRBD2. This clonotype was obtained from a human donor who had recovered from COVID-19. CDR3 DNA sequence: TGTGCCAGCAGCCTGGGACTAGCGAAGAGCGGGGAGCTGTTTTTT. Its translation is CASSLGLAKSGELFF.